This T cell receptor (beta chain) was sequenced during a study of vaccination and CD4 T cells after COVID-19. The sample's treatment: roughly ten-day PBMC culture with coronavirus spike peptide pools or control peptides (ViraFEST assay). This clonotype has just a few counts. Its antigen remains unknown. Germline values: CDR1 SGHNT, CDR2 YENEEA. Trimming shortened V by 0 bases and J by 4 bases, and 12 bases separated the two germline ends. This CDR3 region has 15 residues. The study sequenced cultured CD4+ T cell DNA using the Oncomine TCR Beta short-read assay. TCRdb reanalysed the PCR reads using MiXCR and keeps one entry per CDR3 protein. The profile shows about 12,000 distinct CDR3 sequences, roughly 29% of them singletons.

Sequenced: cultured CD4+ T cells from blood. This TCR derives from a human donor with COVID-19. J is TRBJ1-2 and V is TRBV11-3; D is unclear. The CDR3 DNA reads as TGTGCCAGCAGCTTAGATCCCCCGAGGAGCTATGGCTACACCTTC. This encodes CASSLDPPRSYGYTF.